Sequencing of this T cell receptor beta chain was carried out in a study of Graves' ophthalmopathy and Graves' hyperthyroidism. General study points: Ophthalmopathy cases were distinguished from stable hyperthyroidism by a 13-signature model, reaching 87.88% sensitivity and 81.08% specificity.

Amplified material comprised TCR beta CDR3 regions derived from RNA transcripts. The authors performed first-round RT-PCR with HTBI primers and then a second-round multiplex PCR. TCRdb reanalysed the multiplex PCR reads using MiXCR and keeps one entry per CDR3 protein. The sample has around 40,000 distinct CDR3 sequences; approximately 52% are singletons. Uncontrolled infections, pregnancy, lactation or other autoimmune diseases led to patient exclusion. J gave up 7 bases and V 6 bases, and 14 bases lay outside the gene matches. From germline, CDR1 is DFQATT and CDR2 SNEGSKA (reference sequence). The CDR3 sequence is 15 residues long. Concerning this clonotype: Its antigen is not identified.

Sequencing was performed on peripheral blood. The TCR was taken from an adult man with Graves' ophthalmopathy. The chain has TRBV20-1 and TRBJ2-5, with 10 bases aligning to TRBD1. CDR3 in DNA: TGCAGTGCCAGCGGCGACAGGGGGCGCGGAGGGACCCAGTACTTC. Translated, it gives CSASGDRGRGGTQYF.